These 21 T cell receptor beta chains were all obtained from the same sample, sequenced in a study of Tregs in tolerant kidney transplant recipients. Profiled with immunoSEQ multiplex PCR; TCRdb holds only in-frame clones, not every one. The profile shows some 50,000 clones, roughly nine tenths of them singletons. Mixed chimerism was transient after nonmyeloablative marrow transplants from related graft donors. Material: CD8+ T cells from blood (PBMCs), obtained 12 months after the transplant. The receptors derive from a human patient who received a combined kidney and bone marrow transplant. Some of these T cells may belong to the graft donor.

To note about this clone: Compared with germline, one end of the junction differs, possibly owing to a read error. V usage is TRBV10-3 and J usage is TRBJ1-6; no firm D call. This CDR3 contains 13 residues. Germline V gene data show CDR1 as ENHRY and CDR2 as SYGVKD. This CDR3 is CAISEPYNSPLHF. In nucleotides, the CDR3 is TGTGCCATCAGTGAACCCTATAATTCCCCCCTCCACTTT.

The chain joins TRBV2 to TRBJ1-5, with a weak D call TRBD1 (5 bases). Germline loops: CDR1 SNHLY, CDR2 FYNNEI. Trimming cost V 6 bases and J 5 bases, with 11 bases left between them. The CDR3 runs to 13 residues. CDR3 region: CASRGEGYQPQHF. DNA of the CDR3: TGTGCCAGCAGGGGGGAGGGGTATCAGCCCCAGCATTTT.

This clone was seen a handful of times. This chain uses TRBV14 with TRBJ1-1; D may be TRBD1 (5 bases). V was clipped by 8 bases and J by 4 bases, with 14 bases between them. CDR1 is SGHDN, CDR2 FVKESK, per germline. CDR3 length: 13 amino acids. This chain's CDR3 is CASAGGGSTEAFF. The CDR3 coding sequence is TGTGCCAGCGCCGGGGGGGGTAGCACTGAAGCTTTCTTT.

This sequence joins TRBV29-1 and TRBJ2-7; 7 nucleotides match TRBD1. Germline CDR1 is SQVTM and CDR2 is ANQGSEA. The junction had 5 bases not matched to a gene; V was cut back by 4 bases and J by 2 bases. The CDR3 consists of 13 residues. The chain's CDR3 is CSVAEGATYEQYF. As DNA, the CDR3 is TGCAGCGTTGCTGAGGGGGCCACCTACGAGCAGTACTTC.

The rearrangement links TRBV9 to TRBJ2-5; 8 nucleotides line up with TRBD1. The trim removed 4 bases at V and 5 bases at J, leaving 10 bases unmatched. Per the germline V gene, CDR1 is SGDLS and CDR2 is YYNGEE. The CDR3 consists of 15 residues. The CDR3 loop reads CASSPMTGVFETQYF. Here the CDR3 DNA reads TGTGCCAGCAGCCCGATGACAGGGGTGTTTGAGACCCAGTACTTC.

Points on this clone: The sample contains more than one DNA sequence encoding this CDR3. The rearrangement uses TRBV6-4 and TRBJ2-6, with D perhaps matching TRBD1 (5 bases). The germline V gene encodes CDR1 MRHNA and CDR2 SNTAGT. V lost 5 bases, J lost 1 base, and 9 bases lay in between. The CDR3 sequence is 15 residues long. The chain's CDR3 is CASSLTASGANVLTF. The CDR3 bases are TGTGCCAGCAGTCTGACAGCTTCTGGGGCCAACGTCCTGACTTTC.

The chain joins TRBV7-9 to TRBJ2-2; TRBD1 agrees at 7 bases. Germline CDR1 reads SEHNR; CDR2 reads FQNEAQ (reference sequence). Trimming cost V 5 bases and J 0 bases; bases outside gene matches: 3. The CDR3 sequence is 15 residues long. CDR3 loop: CASSGTEANTGELFF. CDR3 sequence (DNA): TGTGCCAGCAGCGGGACAGAGGCGAACACCGGGGAGCTGTTTTTT.

This chain uses TRBV5-6 with TRBJ2-1; maybe TRBD1 (6 bases). This CDR3 region has 15 residues. Germline CDR1 SGHDT, CDR2 YYEEEE. V lost 0 bases and J 3 bases, leaving 10 bases between the germline ends. CDR3 protein: CASSLAPDSYNEQFF. As DNA, the CDR3 is TGTGCCAGCAGCTTGGCCCCGGACAGCTACAATGAGCAGTTCTTC.

J is TRBJ2-7 and V is TRBV10-1, with 7 bases identical to TRBD2. Germline V gene lookup returns CDR1 WNHNN and CDR2 SYGVQD (reference sequence). CDR3 length: 14 amino acids. The trim removed 2 bases at V and 10 bases at J, leaving 11 bases unmatched. This chain's CDR3 is CASSEGVGRGSQYF. CDR3 DNA: TGCGCCAGCAGTGAGGGCGTGGGGCGGGGGAGTCAGTACTTC.

The J gene is TRBJ2-3, the V gene TRBV4-2; 9 bases align to TRBD2. Germline values: CDR1 LGHNA, CDR2 YNFKEQ. The CDR3 covers 15 residues. The ends lost 4 bases at V and 7 bases at J; junction bases unmatched: 9. The CDR3 protein is CASSLGLAGVHTQYF. The CDR3 nucleotides are TGTGCCAGCAGCCTTGGGTTAGCGGGGGTTCATACGCAGTATTTT.

The chain joins TRBV5-6 to TRBJ1-1; 10 bases map to TRBD1. This CDR3 has 14 residues. Germline CDR1 and CDR2: SGHDT and YYEEEE. The ends lost 5 bases at V and 4 bases at J; junction bases unmatched: 5. For the CDR3, the DNA is TGTGCCAGCAGTCTTGGACAGGGGGGCACTGAAGCTTTCTTT. Its translation is CASSLGQGGTEAFF.

CDR3 nucleotide sequence: TGTGCCAGTAGTATAGACCTTTCTAGCGGGGACTACGAGCAGTACTTC. Protein product: CASSIDLSSGDYEQYF. This rearrangement joins TRBV19 to TRBJ2-7, with 9 bases aligning to TRBD2. V lost 0 bases and J lost 3; bases outside the gene matches: 6. Germline CDR1 and CDR2: LNHDA and SQIVND (reference sequence). This CDR3 comprises 16 residues.

As to this clone: A read error is likely here: a far larger clone is one base away. The chain combines TRBV5-3 with TRBJ2-1; 7 bases align to TRBD2. TRBV5-3 is an ORF for which the function is uncertain. The CDR3 spans 14 residues. With V trimmed by 2 bases and J by 4 bases, 3 bases remained unmatched. The CDR3 is CARSLELAYNEQFF. CDR3 nucleotide sequence: TGTGCCAGAAGCTTAGAACTAGCGTACAATGAGCAGTTCTTC.

The chain has TRBV6-1 and TRBJ2-1, with 7 bases that match TRBD1. This CDR3 is built from 13 residues. CDR1 is MNHNS and CDR2 is SASEGT in the germline V gene. CDR3 coding DNA: TGTGCAACACAGGGGAGCTCCTACAATGAGCAGTTCTTC. Amino acids: CATQGSSYNEQFF.

The chain has TRBV6-7 and TRBJ1-1; D remains ambiguous. TRBV6-7 has ORF status, its function being uncertain. V was pared by 8 bases and J by 0 bases, with 13 bases between. This CDR3 has 14 amino acids. CDR3 DNA: TGTGCCAGCGGTGCCCGCGGCATGAACACTGAAGCTTTCTTT. Translated: CASGARGMNTEAFF.

The chain links TRBV11-3 to TRBJ2-7, with D tentatively TRBD2 (6 bases). The germline gives CDR1 SGHNT, CDR2 YENEEA. There are 15 residues in the CDR3. Trimming took 4 bases from V and 2 from J, leaving 15 bases between them. The CDR3 sequence: CASSSLALRPYEQYF. As DNA, the CDR3 is TGTGCCAGCAGCTCTCTAGCGCTGAGGCCCTACGAGCAGTACTTC.

The sample holds one count of this clone. This chain connects TRBV6-5 to TRBJ2-1; D perhaps matches TRBD1 (6 bases). The CDR3 contains 12 residues. Germline V gene sequence: CDR1 MNHEY, CDR2 SVGAGI. V lost 5 bases and J 15 bases, leaving 17 bases between the germline ends. This CDR3 reads CASSHASTGRFF. The CDR3 DNA reads TGTGCCAGCAGTCATGCCTCGACAGGTCGGTTCTTC.

The chain is built from TRBV28 and TRBJ2-7, with 9 bases fitting TRBD1. V was clipped by 5 bases and J by 3 bases; unmatched bases: 2. Germline CDR1 and CDR2: MDHEN and SYDVKM. The length of the CDR3 is 13 residues. CDR3 region: CASSPTGGYEQYF. The CDR3 region has the DNA TGTGCCAGCAGTCCGACAGGGGGCTACGAGCAGTACTTC. Full variable domain (missing parts from reference TRBV28 and TRBJ2-7): DVKVTQSSRYLVKRTGEKVFLECVQDMDHENMFWYRQDPGLGLRLIYFSYDVKMKEKGDIPEGYSVSREKKERFSLILESASTNQTSMYLCASSPTGGYEQYFGPGTRLTVT.

This chain connects TRBV19 to TRBJ1-1; 9 positions match TRBD1. The trim removed 1 base at V and 4 bases at J, leaving 7 bases unmatched. Germline CDR1 and CDR2: LNHDA and SQIVND (reference sequence). There are 16 residues in the CDR3. The CDR3 nucleotides are TGTGCCAGTAGTATAGGAGGGGGACAGGGTCCCACTGAAGCTTTCTTT. It codes for CASSIGGGQGPTEAFF.

The chain links TRBV4-2 to TRBJ2-3; D perhaps matches TRBD2 (6 bases). The CDR3 has 17 residues. Germline V gene sequence: CDR1 LGHNA, CDR2 YNFKEQ. The germline V and J ends were trimmed by 3 bases and 2 bases, with 18 bases remaining between them. The chain's CDR3 is CASSQILGTHDTDTQYF. The CDR3 DNA sequence: TGTGCCAGCAGCCAGATACTCGGGACTCACGACACAGATACGCAGTATTTT.

The chain combines TRBV6-5 with TRBJ2-3, with 10 nucleotides matching TRBD1. Unmatched junction bases numbered 6, after V lost 6 bases and J lost 3 bases. The CDR3 sequence is 15 residues long. The germline CDR1 and CDR2 sequences are MNHEY and SVGAGI. The CDR3 coding sequence is TGTGCCAGCAGAGACCGGGACAGGGGTACAGATACGCAGTATTTT. Translation: CASRDRDRGTDTQYF.